Below, 28 T cell receptor beta chains from the same sample are listed, as sequenced in a study of T cell clonality in common variable immunodeficiency. The study, taken as a whole, reports: Fewer deletions and N-nucleotide insertions were reportedly seen in common variable immunodeficiency TCR beta sequences.

Their antigens remain unidentified. Assay: immunoSEQ multiplex PCR; the TCRdb copy retains only in-frame clones and omits some. Its listing shows about 7,800 clones. Input material: peripheral blood mononuclear cells. The source is a human donor with common variable immunodeficiency.

On this clone itself: The read is 3 residues too short to cover the CDR3 end, so that end is filled in from the germline J gene. The rearrangement links TRBV7-9 to TRBJ1-1; D possibly corresponds to TRBD1 (5 bases). The length of the CDR3 is 14 residues. V lost 4 bases and J 2 bases, leaving 11 bases between the germline ends. From germline, CDR1 is SEHNR and CDR2 FQNEAQ (reference sequence). The CDR3 sequence: CASSSVRGNTEAFF. The DNA read from the CDR3 is TGTGCCAGCAGCTCAGTTAGGGGAAACACTGAA. Complete variable domain (other parts from reference TRBV7-9 and TRBJ1-1): DTGVSQNPRHKITKRGQNVTFRCDPISEHNRLYWYRQTLGQGPEFLTYFQNEAQLEKSRLLSDRFSAERPKGSFSTLEIQRTEQGDSAMYLCASSSVRGNTEAFFGQGTRLTVV.

Its frequency marks this clone as medium-sized. The CDR3 goes on 3 residues after the read ends, and that part is filled in from the germline J gene. The chain couples TRBV11-2 to TRBJ2-7, with a tentative D call TRBD2 (6 bases). Per germline, CDR1 SGHAT and CDR2 FQNNGV. V was pared by 0 bases and J by 3 bases, with 12 bases between. CDR3 length: 15 amino acids. The CDR3 bases that were read are TGTGCCAGCAGCTTAGATTGGGGGGAAAACTACGAG. It codes for CASSLDWGENYE. In full, the CDR3 reads CASSLDWGENYEQYF.

Frequency places this clone as medium-sized. The DNA ends 3 residues before the CDR3 does, and the rest of the CDR3 is filled in from the germline J gene. The chain has TRBV19 and TRBJ1-2, with TRBD1 matching 9 bases. From germline, CDR1 is LNHDA and CDR2 SQIVND (reference sequence). The junction had 1 base not matched to a gene; V was cut back by 9 bases and J by 5 bases. The CDR3 totals 11 residues. The CDR3 loop reads CASDRGYGYTF. The covered CDR3 bases are TGTGCCAGCGACAGGGGGTATGGC.

By frequency, this clone is medium-sized. The read comes to an end 3 residues before the CDR3 does, leaving the germline J gene to fill in the end. The J gene is TRBJ1-5, the V gene TRBV19, with D possibly being TRBD1 (6 bases). This CDR3 comprises 12 residues. CDR1 and CDR2 (germline): LNHDA, SQIVND (reference sequence). Trimming left V 10 bases short and J 5 bases short, with 12 bases between. The sequenced part of the CDR3 DNA is TGTGCCACCCGACAGGTCGATCAGCCC. Amino acid sequence: CATRQVDQP. The entire CDR3 reads CATRQVDQPQHF.

Concerning this clone itself: The read halts 3 residues ahead of the CDR3 end, with the missing end drawn from the germline J gene. J is TRBJ2-7 and V is TRBV18, with TRBD1 matching 8 bases. After removal of 5 bases from V and 1 base from J, the junction contained 4 bases not matched to a gene. Germline-derived CDR1 and CDR2 are KGHSH and LQKENI. The CDR3 is 14 amino acids. Partial CDR3 DNA: TGTGCCAGCTCATCAGGACAGGGTTCCTACGAG. Protein sequence: CASSSGQGSYE. The entire CDR3 sequence reads CASSSGQGSYEQYF.

Concerning this clone itself: Sequencing ends 3 residues short of the CDR3 end; the germline J gene provides the rest. J is TRBJ2-1 and V is TRBV2; D is unresolved. CDR3 length equals 13 residues. Trimming shortened V by 5 bases and J by 5 bases, and 10 bases separated the two germline ends. In germline, CDR1 is SNHLY, CDR2 FYNNEI. CDR3: CASSYGQNNEQFF. The part of the CDR3 DNA that was read is TGTGCCAGCAGTTATGGGCAGAACAATGAG.

This clone is called large (0.1 to 1%) based on its frequency. The DNA ends 3 residues before the CDR3 does, and the rest of the CDR3 is filled in from the germline J gene. The rearrangement uses TRBV20-1 and TRBJ2-1; TRBD2 matches 8 bases. This CDR3 contains 14 residues. V lost 7 bases and J lost 6; bases outside the gene matches: 11. Germline assignment: CDR1 DFQATT and CDR2 SNEGSKA (reference sequence). The sequenced part of the CDR3 DNA is TGCAGTGGAGCGGGAGCAACGGTCACCAATGAG. It translates to CSGAGATVTNE. The entire CDR3 protein is CSGAGATVTNEQFF.

The covered CDR3 bases are TGTGCCAGCTCACCGGGGGGTACCCACCCTGAA. It yields the protein CASSPGGTHPE. In full, the CDR3 is CASSPGGTHPEAFF. The chain employs TRBV18 and TRBJ1-1; a weak D match, TRBD1 (5 bases). The read gets to within 3 residues of the CDR3 end, and the germline J gene fills in the rest. Per the germline V gene, CDR1 is KGHSH and CDR2 is LQKENI. This CDR3 is 14 amino acids long. The germline V and J ends were trimmed by 3 bases and 6 bases, with 14 bases remaining between them.

Its frequency marks this clone as medium-sized. The CDR3 end falls 3 residues outside the read, so it is completed with the germline J gene. The chain couples TRBV27 to TRBJ2-5; 7 positions agree with TRBD1. With 5 bases clipped from V and 4 bases from J, the junction kept 7 bases outside the gene matches. The germline V gene encodes CDR1 MNHEY and CDR2 SMNVEV (reference sequence). This CDR3 has 14 amino acids. CDR3 region: CASSHDRVRETQYF. The sequenced CDR3 bases are TGTGCCAGCAGTCACGACAGGGTTCGAGAGACC.

This clone counts as medium-sized by frequency. The read ends 3 residues shy of where the CDR3 ends; the end is completed using the germline J gene. V and J are TRBV5-6 and TRBJ2-3; the D gene is possibly TRBD2 (5 bases). The CDR3 covers 14 residues. From germline, CDR1 is SGHDT and CDR2 YYEEEE. Trimming removed 4 bases from V and 5 bases from J, with 14 bases in between. The covered CDR3 bases are TGTGCCAGCAGCCCGCTCCGGACTCGAGATACG. It encodes CASSPLRTRDT. The CDR3, in full, reads CASSPLRTRDTQYF.

The CDR3 DNA, read in part, is TGTGCCAGCAGCTTTACAGTTACCGAG. It encodes CASSFTVTE. The entire CDR3 protein is CASSFTVTEQYF. The V call is TRBV11-2, the J call TRBJ2-7; D is unclear. Read sequence stops 3 residues before the CDR3 end, and the germline J gene provides the missing end. Trimming took 3 bases from V and 6 from J, leaving 9 bases between them. CDR3 size: 12 residues. Looked up from germline, CDR1 is SGHAT and CDR2 is FQNNGV. Full variable domain (outside the CDR3, taken from reference TRBV11-2 and TRBJ2-7): EAGVAQSPRYKIIEKRQSVAFWCNPISGHATLYWYQQILGQGPKLLIQFQNNGVVDDSQLPKDRFSAERLKGVDSTLKIQPAKLEDSAVYLCASSFTVTEQYFGPGTRLTVT.

Of note for this clone: The read finishes 3 residues shy of the CDR3 end, and the germline J gene is used to complete it. This sequence joins TRBV18 and TRBJ1-4; 7 positions match TRBD1. This CDR3 spans 15 amino acids. V shed 5 bases and J 5 bases; nucleotides not matched to a gene: 8. Looked up from germline, CDR1 is KGHSH and CDR2 is LQKENI. CDR3 in amino acids: CASSSTGPPNEKLFF. The sequenced part of the CDR3 DNA is TGTGCCAGCTCATCGACAGGGCCACCAAATGAAAAA.

In regard to this clone: The sequence runs out 3 residues before the end of the CDR3; the remainder is reconstructed from the germline J gene. The V and J genes are TRBV19 and TRBJ1-5, with D possibly matching TRBD1 (6 bases). The CDR3 runs to 15 residues. Germline lookup yields CDR1 LNHDA and CDR2 SQIVND (reference sequence). Here the CDR3 reads CASSPTTGFNDPQHF. Partial CDR3 DNA: TGTGCCAGTAGTCCCACGACAGGCTTCAATGACCCC.

Concerning this clone: Sequencing ends 3 residues short of the CDR3 end; the germline J gene provides the rest. V is TRBV18 and J is TRBJ2-7; TRBD1 agrees at 10 bases. The CDR3 runs 15 residues. Germline CDR1 is KGHSH and CDR2 is LQKENI. Unmatched junction bases numbered 4, after V lost 1 base and J lost 4 bases. CDR3 amino acids: CASSPLPGQGYEQYF. CDR3 DNA (partial): TGTGCCAGCTCACCACTTCCGGGACAGGGGTACGAG.

With respect to this clone: The read is 3 residues too short to cover the CDR3 end, so that end is filled in from the germline J gene. Different DNA sequences within this sample yield the same CDR3. The chain combines TRBV7-9 with TRBJ2-7; D remains unclear. The CDR3 runs to 14 residues. The V end was cut by 4 bases, the J end by 0 bases, with 10 bases between. Germline V CDR1 and CDR2: SEHNR, FQNEAQ (reference sequence). CDR3: CASSSRGSSYEQYF. The CDR3 DNA, read in part, is TGTGCCAGCAGCTCCCGTGGTAGCTCCTACGAG.

Turning to this clone: The read ends 3 residues early relative to the CDR3; the germline J gene fills the gap. This rearrangement joins TRBV19 to TRBJ1-2, with 11 bases identical to TRBD1. Germline values: CDR1 LNHDA, CDR2 SQIVND (reference sequence). There are 14 residues in the CDR3. Here the CDR3 reads CASSSTGTGGGYTF. The CDR3 bases that were read are TGTGCCAGTAGTAGTACCGGGACAGGGGGAGGC.

This clone is medium-sized by frequency. The read ends 3 residues early relative to the CDR3; the germline J gene fills the gap. The chain carries TRBV7-9 and TRBJ2-3; the D gene is possibly TRBD2 (5 bases). CDR1 SEHNR and CDR2 FQNEAQ come from the germline V gene (reference sequence). The V end was cut by 5 bases, the J end by 2 bases, with 8 bases between. This CDR3 region has 13 residues. The CDR3 here is CASSDYPTDTQYF. The part of the CDR3 DNA that was read is TGTGCCAGCAGCGACTATCCCACAGATACG.

Remarks on this clone: From the germline J gene comes the end of the CDR3, since the read stops 3 residues before it. The chain has TRBV18 and TRBJ2-2; D remains unclear. The CDR3 runs to 15 residues. The germline V gene encodes CDR1 KGHSH and CDR2 LQKENI. The V and J ends lost 2 bases and 0 bases respectively, with 7 bases between them. CDR3 DNA, as far as it was read: TGTGCCAGCTCACCAGGTTCGGCGAACACCGGGGAG. Its translation is CASSPGSANTGE. The entire CDR3 sequence reads CASSPGSANTGELFF.

Turning to this clone: The observed sequence ends 3 residues before the CDR3 terminus, with the missing tail filled in from the germline J gene. This rearrangement joins TRBV7-9 to TRBJ1-1; TRBD1 agrees at 7 bases. With V trimmed by 5 bases and J by 1 base, 4 bases remained unmatched. CDR3 length: 14 residues. The V gene's germline CDR1 is SEHNR and CDR2 FQNEAQ (reference sequence). The CDR3 sequence: CASSDWTGNTEAFF. CDR3 DNA (partial): TGTGCCAGCAGCGACTGGACAGGGAACACTGAA.

Concerning this clone itself: The observed sequence ends 3 residues before the CDR3 terminus, with the missing tail filled in from the germline J gene. This chain connects TRBV2 to TRBJ2-7, with a tentative D call TRBD1 (6 bases). In germline, CDR1 is SNHLY, CDR2 FYNNEI. V lost 4 bases and J 3 bases, leaving 10 bases between the germline ends. The length of the CDR3 is 13 residues. CDR3 amino acids: CASSGDKFYEQYF. The sequenced CDR3 bases are TGTGCCAGCAGTGGGGACAAATTCTACGAG.

In the case of this clone: The read finishes 3 residues shy of the CDR3 end, and the germline J gene is used to complete it. The rearrangement uses TRBV5-1 and TRBJ2-5; D may be TRBD1 (5 bases). V lost 4 bases, J lost 5 bases, and 15 bases lay in between. Germline V CDR1 and CDR2: SGHRS, YFSETQ. CDR3 length: 14 amino acids. CDR3 loop: CASSGIQGPETQYF. The CDR3 DNA, read in part, is TGCGCCAGCAGCGGAATCCAGGGTCCGGAGACC.

Concerning this clone: The observed sequence ends 3 residues before the CDR3 terminus, with the missing tail filled in from the germline J gene. The gene calls are TRBV18 and TRBJ1-1; tentatively, D is TRBD1 (6 bases). V was cut by 2 bases and J by 3 bases, with 22 bases left in between. Per germline, CDR1 KGHSH and CDR2 LQKENI. The CDR3 covers 18 residues. The DNA read from the CDR3 is TGTGCCAGCTCACCAATCTCGCCAGGGGAAGTTGACTACACTGAA. Protein sequence: CASSPISPGEVDYTE. In full, the CDR3 is CASSPISPGEVDYTEAFF.

The CDR3 region is CASSPPAETQYF. Incomplete CDR3 DNA: TGTGCCAGCTCACCACCAGCAGAGACC. The genes are TRBV18 and TRBJ2-5; D ambiguous. The CDR3 end falls 3 residues outside the read, so it is completed with the germline J gene. V was clipped by 0 bases and J by 4 bases, with 3 bases between them. The CDR3 length is 12 residues. Germline CDR1 reads KGHSH; CDR2 reads LQKENI.

Of note for this clone: The CDR3 extends 3 residues past the end of the read, so its final part is completed from the germline J gene. The rearrangement uses TRBV2 and TRBJ2-7; 10 nucleotides align to TRBD1. CDR3 length: 14 residues. Per the germline V gene, CDR1 is SNHLY and CDR2 is FYNNEI. V trimming: 5 bases; J trimming: 3 bases; junction bases outside the gene matches: 4. The DNA read from the CDR3 is TGTGCCAGCAGTAGACAGGGGGCTGTCTACGAG. It yields the protein CASSRQGAVYE. The full-length CDR3 reads as CASSRQGAVYEQYF.

As for this clone: The sequence runs out 3 residues before the end of the CDR3; the remainder is reconstructed from the germline J gene. V usage is TRBV18 and J usage is TRBJ2-5; TRBD1 aligns across 9 bases. This CDR3 comprises 14 residues. J lost 4 bases, V lost 1 base, and 1 base had no gene match. Germline V gene data show CDR1 as KGHSH and CDR2 as LQKENI. CDR3 protein: CASSPQGQGETQYF. CDR3 bases read: TGTGCCAGCTCACCACAGGGACAGGGAGAGACC.

Regarding this clone: The read ends 3 residues before the CDR3 terminus; that terminus is restored from the germline J gene. The rearrangement links TRBV20-1 to TRBJ1-2; no reliable D call. Germline loops: CDR1 DFQATT, CDR2 SNEGSKA (reference sequence). V was trimmed by 3 bases and J by 4 bases, leaving 12 bases between them. CDR3 length: 13 amino acids. The covered CDR3 bases are TGCAGTGCTAGCGACACGGTGTTCTATGGC. Translated: CSASDTVFYG. The full CDR3 sequence reads CSASDTVFYGYTF.

Judged by frequency, this clone is medium-sized (0.01 to 0.1%). The sequenced fragment ends 3 residues before the CDR3 boundary, so the rest is inferred from the germline J gene. This chain connects TRBV28 to TRBJ2-5, with 8 bases matching TRBD1. Per germline, CDR1 MDHEN and CDR2 SYDVKM. The CDR3 has 16 amino acids. The trim removed 3 bases at V and 4 bases at J, leaving 10 bases unmatched. CDR3 in amino acids: CASSFLPRTGRETQYF. The CDR3 bases that were read are TGTGCCAGCAGTTTTCTCCCCCGGACAGGGAGAGAGACC.

Note on this clone: The CDR3 end falls 3 residues outside the read, so it is completed with the germline J gene. The chain uses TRBV6-2 or TRBV6-3 and TRBJ1-5; possible D gene TRBD1, 6 bases. The CDR3 loop spans 17 amino acids. The ends were cut back, 2 bases at V and 0 bases at J, with 14 bases in the middle. From germline, CDR1 is MNHEY and CDR2 SVGEGT. The CDR3 DNA, read in part, is TGTGCCAGCAGTTACCCCAGGGGCGCAGGTAGCAATCAGCCC. This sequence encodes CASSYPRGAGSNQP. The full CDR3 protein reads CASSYPRGAGSNQPQHF.